This T cell receptor (beta chain) was recorded in a study of T-cell reconstitution after alpha-beta-depleted transplantation in children. V dropped 2 bases and J dropped 4; count of bases not matched to a gene: 13. Germline values: CDR1 DFQATT, CDR2 SNEGSKA (reference sequence). There are 17 residues in the CDR3. The TCRbeta library was prepared with unique molecular identifiers. TCRdb reprocessed the PCR reads with MiXCR, giving one entry per CDR3 protein. The sample yields just under 350,000 distinct CDR3 sequences, 16% seen once. This clonotype originated in a male patient between 2 and 10 years old who had a stem cell transplant for acute lymphoblastic leukemia, so the T cells may come from the graft donor. This sequence joins TRBV20-1 and TRBJ2-1, with 8 bases lining up with TRBD2. This material consisted of PBMCs, mostly from graft donor cells, taken 360 days after TCRalphabeta/CD19-depleted stem cell transplant. In DNA, the CDR3 is TGCAGTGCTAGACCCTCATGGCGGACTAGCAGGTACAATGAGCAGTTCTTC. The encoded protein is CSARPSWRTSRYNEQFF.